The entry below describes one T cell receptor beta chain. The sorted Tregs were CD4+CD25+CD127-/low cells. TCRdb itself ran the 5' RACE reads through MiXCR, one entry per CDR3 protein. This sample has around 50,000 distinct CDR3 sequences, with about 25% found just once. Sequencing input: tumor-infiltrating Tregs sorted from the breast tumor. The receptor comes from a female donor with breast cancer.

This CDR3 reads CASSLTGSYEQYF. As DNA, the CDR3 is TGCGCCAGCAGCTTGACGGGTAGCTACGAGCAGTACTTC. The chain couples TRBV5-1 to TRBJ2-7; no clear D. The V end lost 1 base, the J end lost 3 bases, and 8 bases lay between the germline ends. CDR3 length: 13 residues. Looked up from germline, CDR1 is SGHRS and CDR2 is YFSETQ.